The table lists the clone carrying this T cell receptor (beta chain) with a count of one. The CDR3 consists of 13 residues. The germline gives CDR1 MNHEY, CDR2 SVGAGI. The V segment lost 6 bases and the J segment 4 bases; nucleotides outside the gene matches: 5. These data are taken from a study of blood T cell repertoires in COVID-19. Each participant's cohort was designated according to participant-reported clinical history. Assay: immunoSEQ multiplex PCR; the TCRdb copy retains only in-frame clones and omits some. The table has approximately 470,000 clones, 75% to 90% seen once. This clonotype was sampled from a young woman who had recovered from COVID-19. V is TRBV6-5 and J is TRBJ1-2; TRBD1 matches 7 bases. Sample: PBMCs or T cells enriched from blood (not recorded which). DNA for the CDR3: TGTGCCAGCAGACAGGGGCAGGGCTATGGCTACACCTTC. Its translation: CASRQGQGYGYTF.